This TCR beta chain was identified in a study of T cell repertoires in cytomegalovirus infection. Study background: The public TCR beta signatures pointed to both CMV infection and matching HLA type. Notes on the study in general: Dominating the ex vivo response were HLA-C-restricted CMV-specific TCR beta clonotypes.

TCRdb reprocessed the reads with MiXCR, giving one entry per CDR3 protein. The table shows more than 650,000 distinct CDR3 sequences, with approximately 34% occurring only once. Points on this clonotype: The antigen is not known.

Germline assignment: CDR1 SGHTA and CDR2 FQGNSA. V lost 2 bases to trimming and J lost 0 bases, with 10 bases between them. CDR3 length: 16 residues. The chain combines TRBV7-2 with TRBJ1-4; D ambiguous. Sequenced sample: PBMCs. This TCR was sampled from a human donor in good health (CMV status not recorded). Some clones in this sample may be carry-over from other donors' samples. CDR3 nucleotides: TGTGCCAGCAGCTTAAACGGACGGACAACTAATGAAAAACTGTTTTTT. It codes for CASSLNGRTTNEKLFF.